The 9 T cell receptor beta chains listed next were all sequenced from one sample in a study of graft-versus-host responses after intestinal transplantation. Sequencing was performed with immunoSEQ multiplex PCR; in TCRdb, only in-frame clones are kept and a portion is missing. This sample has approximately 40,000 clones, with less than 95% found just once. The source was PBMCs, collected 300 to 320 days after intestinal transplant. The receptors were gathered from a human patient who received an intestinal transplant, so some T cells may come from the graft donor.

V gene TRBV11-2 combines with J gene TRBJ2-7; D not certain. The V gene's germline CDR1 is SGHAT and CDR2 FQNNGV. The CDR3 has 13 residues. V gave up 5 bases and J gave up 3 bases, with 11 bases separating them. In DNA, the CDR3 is TGTGCCAGCAGCCCCCTCACCTACTACGAGCAGTACTTC. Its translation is CASSPLTYYEQYF.

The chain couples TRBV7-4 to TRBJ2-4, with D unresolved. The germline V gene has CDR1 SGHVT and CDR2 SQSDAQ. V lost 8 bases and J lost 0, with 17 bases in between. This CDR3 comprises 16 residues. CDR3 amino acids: CASGQSSSLAKNIQYF. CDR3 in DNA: TGTGCCAGCGGGCAGTCATCTTCCTTAGCCAAAAACATTCAGTACTTC.

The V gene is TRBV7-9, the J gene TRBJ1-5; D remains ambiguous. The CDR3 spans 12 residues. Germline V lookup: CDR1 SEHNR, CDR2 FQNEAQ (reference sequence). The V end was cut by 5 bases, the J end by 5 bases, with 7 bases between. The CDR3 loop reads CASSRLDQPQHF. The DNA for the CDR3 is TGTGCCAGCAGCCGACTAGATCAGCCCCAGCATTTT.

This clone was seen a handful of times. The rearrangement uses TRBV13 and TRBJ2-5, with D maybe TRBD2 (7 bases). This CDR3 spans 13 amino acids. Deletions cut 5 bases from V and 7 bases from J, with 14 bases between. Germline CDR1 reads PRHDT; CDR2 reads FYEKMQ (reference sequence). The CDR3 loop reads CASSGGGLGTQYF. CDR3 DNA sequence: TGTGCCAGCAGCGGGGGGGGCTTGGGGACCCAGTACTTC. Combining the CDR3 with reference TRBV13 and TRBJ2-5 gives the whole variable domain AAGVIQSPRHLIKEKRETATLKCYPIPRHDTVYWYQQGPGQDPQFLISFYEKMQSDKGSIPDRFSAQQFSDYHSELNMSSLELGDSALYFCASSGGGLGTQYFGPGTRLLVL.

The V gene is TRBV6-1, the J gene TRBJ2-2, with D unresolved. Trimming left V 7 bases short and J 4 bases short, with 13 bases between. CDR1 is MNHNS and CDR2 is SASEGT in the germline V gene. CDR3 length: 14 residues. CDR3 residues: CASIYGRRTGELFF. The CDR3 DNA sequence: TGTGCCAGCATCTACGGCAGGCGCACCGGGGAGCTGTTTTTT.

The CDR3 DNA reads TGTGCCAGCAGCGTAGTGTCAGGGGTCGGCTACACCTTC. It encodes CASSVVSGVGYTF. The rearrangement joins TRBV9 to TRBJ1-2, with a possible D match to TRBD1 (6 bases). Trimming took off 0 bases at V and 8 bases at J, with 11 bases between the two ends. Germline V lookup: CDR1 SGDLS, CDR2 YYNGEE. The CDR3 is made up of 13 amino acids.

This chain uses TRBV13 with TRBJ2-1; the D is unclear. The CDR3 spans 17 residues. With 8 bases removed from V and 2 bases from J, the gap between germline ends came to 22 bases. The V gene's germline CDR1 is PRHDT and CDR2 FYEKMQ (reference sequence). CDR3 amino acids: CASGGMVQKAPYNEQFF. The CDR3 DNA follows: TGTGCCAGCGGTGGGATGGTGCAAAAGGCCCCCTACAATGAGCAGTTCTTC. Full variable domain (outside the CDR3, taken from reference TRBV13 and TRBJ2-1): AAGVIQSPRHLIKEKRETATLKCYPIPRHDTVYWYQQGPGQDPQFLISFYEKMQSDKGSIPDRFSAQQFSDYHSELNMSSLELGDSALYFCASGGMVQKAPYNEQFFGPGTRLTVL.

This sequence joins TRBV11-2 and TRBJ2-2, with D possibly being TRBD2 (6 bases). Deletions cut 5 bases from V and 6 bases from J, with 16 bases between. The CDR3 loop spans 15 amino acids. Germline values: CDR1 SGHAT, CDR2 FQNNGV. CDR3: CASSETRGRAGELFF. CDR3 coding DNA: TGTGCCAGCAGCGAGACTCGGGGGAGAGCCGGGGAGCTGTTTTTT.

CDR3 nucleotide sequence: TGTGCCAGCTCACCACTAGGACAGGAGGCTGGCTACACCTTC. This translates into CASSPLGQEAGYTF. The gene calls are TRBV18 and TRBJ1-2, with TRBD1 matching 7 bases. With 1 base clipped from V and 7 bases from J, the junction kept 6 bases outside the gene matches. The CDR3 consists of 14 residues. Germline values: CDR1 KGHSH, CDR2 LQKENI.